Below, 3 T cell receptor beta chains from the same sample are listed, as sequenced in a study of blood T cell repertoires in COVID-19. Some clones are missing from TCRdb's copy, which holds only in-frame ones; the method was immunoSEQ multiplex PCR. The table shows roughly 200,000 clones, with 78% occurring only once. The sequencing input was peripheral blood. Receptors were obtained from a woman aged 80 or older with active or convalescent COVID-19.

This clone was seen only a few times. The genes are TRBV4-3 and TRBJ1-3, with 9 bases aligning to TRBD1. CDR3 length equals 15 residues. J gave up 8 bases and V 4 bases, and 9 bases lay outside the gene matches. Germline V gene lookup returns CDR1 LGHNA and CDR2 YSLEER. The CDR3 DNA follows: TGCGCCAGCAGCCCCTCTTGGACAGGGGAGGACACCATATATTTT. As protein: CASSPSWTGEDTIYF.

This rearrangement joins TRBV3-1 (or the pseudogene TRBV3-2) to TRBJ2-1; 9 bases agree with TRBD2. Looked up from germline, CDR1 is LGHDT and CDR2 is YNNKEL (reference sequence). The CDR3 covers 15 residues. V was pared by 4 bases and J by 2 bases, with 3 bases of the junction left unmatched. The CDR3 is CASSPAGGPYNEQFF. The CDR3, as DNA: TGTGCCAGCAGCCCAGCGGGGGGCCCCTACAATGAGCAGTTCTTC.

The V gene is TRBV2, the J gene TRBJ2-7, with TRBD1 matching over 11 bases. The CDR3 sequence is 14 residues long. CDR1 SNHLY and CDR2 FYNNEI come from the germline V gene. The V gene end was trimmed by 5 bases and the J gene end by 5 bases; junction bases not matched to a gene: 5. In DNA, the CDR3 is TGTGCCAGCAGTAAGGACAGGGGGCAGCACGAGCAGTACTTC. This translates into CASSKDRGQHEQYF.